The present T cell receptor (beta chain) was sequenced within a study of blood T cell repertoires in COVID-19. Data came from immunoSEQ multiplex PCR; TCRdb stores just in-frame clones and leaves some out. The sample has roughly 120,000 clones; approximately 84% are singletons. Sequenced input: peripheral blood. The source is a man between 65 and 80 years old with active or convalescent COVID-19.

Written as DNA, the CDR3 is TGTGCCAGCAGCAGGGGACAGCCAAAAGAGACCCAGTACTTC. This gives the protein CASSRGQPKETQYF. The chain uses TRBV5-6 and TRBJ2-5; 7 bases are a match to TRBD1. V dropped 4 bases and J dropped 3; count of bases not matched to a gene: 6. Germline V gene data show CDR1 as SGHDT and CDR2 as YYEEEE. The CDR3 contains 14 residues.